This is a list of T cell receptor beta chains from one sample in a study of T cell changes during pregnancy in multiple sclerosis. Profiling relied on immunoSEQ multiplex PCR, and the TCRdb table lists in-frame clones only, not all of them. The sample consists of 17,000 or so clones, more than 70% of them appearing once. Sequencing was performed on CD8+ T cells from peripheral blood mononuclear cells, taken in the third trimester of pregnancy. Source of these receptors: a female donor in good health, enrolled as a control in a pregnancy study. CDR3s include the opening cysteine and the closing phenylalanine or tryptophan. D genes are given only for firm matches. Part of the rows lack a size; the others show once, few, many or a class for expanded clones.

>TRBD1|TRBV6-5|.|TRBJ2-7
TGTGCCAGCAGTTACACAGGGGGTTCCTACGAGCAGTACTTC
CASSYTGGSYEQYF
>.|TRBV9|.|TRBJ2-1
TGTGCCAGCAGCTCCTTATCGTACAATGAGCAGTTCTTC
CASSSLSYNEQFF
>.|TRBV7-9|.|TRBJ2-7
TGTGCCAGCAGCGAAGACAACTACGAGCAGTACTTC
CASSEDNYEQYF
>.|TRBV30|few|TRBJ2-3
TGTGCCAGAGGAGGCCCCACCCGTACAGATACGCAGTATTTT
CARGGPTRTDTQYF
>TRBD1|TRBV5-6|.|TRBJ1-3
TGTGCCAGCAGCTTGGTGACAGGGAGAAGAAACACCATATATTTT
CASSLVTGRRNTIYF
>.|TRBV19|.|TRBJ1-4
TGTGCCAGTAGCCTGGGTATCCTAGAAGATGAAAAACTGTTTTTT
CASSLGILEDEKLFF
>TRBD1|TRBV7-6|.|TRBJ2-7
TGTGCCAGCAGCCCAGGACAGGGGTCATCCCCTGTTCCCCACGAGCAGTACTTC
CASSPGQGSSPVPHEQYF
>.|TRBV5-6|once|TRBJ1-1
TGTGCCAGCAGCCCCCGACAGGTTTTAATGAACACTGAAGCTTTCTTT
CASSPRQVLMNTEAFF
>.|TRBV7-9|.|TRBJ2-7
TGTGCCAGCAGCTCCACAGCCCCGGGACTTGAGCAGTACTTC
CASSSTAPGLEQYF
>TRBD1|TRBV18|once|TRBJ2-5
TGTGCCAGCTCACCGGACAGGGGGCGAGAGGAGACCCAGTACTTC
CASSPDRGREETQYF
>.|TRBV29-1|.|TRBJ2-7
TGCAGCGTGATAGAGGAGGGGTATTCCTACGAGCAGTACTTC
CSVIEEGYSYEQYF
>TRBD1|TRBV29-1|once|TRBJ1-1
TGCAGCGTTGAACCAGACAGGGCCAACACTGAAGCTTTCTTT
CSVEPDRANTEAFF
>.|TRBV19|.|TRBJ1-6
TGTGCCAGTAGTATACCCCCGTTTTCACCCCTCCACTTT
CASSIPPFSPLHF
>.|TRBV21-1|.|TRBJ1-2
TGTGCCAACACCAGGGGGCTTAGGTATGGCTACACCTTC
CANTRGLRYGYTF
>.|TRBV29-1|once|TRBJ1-2
TGCAGCGTTGAAGATAATGGCTACACCTTC
CSVEDNGYTF
>.|TRBV30|.|TRBJ2-7
TGTGCCTGGAGTCTACAAGGGGGTGGCTACGAGCAGTACTTC
CAWSLQGGGYEQYF
>TRBD2|TRBV7-7|once|TRBJ2-1
TGTGCTAGCAGCTTCGGGACTAGCACTGAGCAGTTCTTC
CASSFGTSTEQFF
>TRBD1|TRBV29-1|medium-sized|TRBJ2-7
TGCAGCGTTGATGCCGGGACAGGGAACTACGAGCAGTACTTC
CSVDAGTGNYEQYF
>.|TRBV15|.|TRBJ2-1
TGTGCCACAGAAGGGGCGGACTCCTACAATGAGCAGTTCTTC
CATEGADSYNEQFF
>.|TRBV5-5|.|TRBJ1-4
TGTGCCAGCAGCTTGGCAGTTATACAGAAACGCAATGAAAAACTGTTTTTT
CASSLAVIQKRNEKLFF